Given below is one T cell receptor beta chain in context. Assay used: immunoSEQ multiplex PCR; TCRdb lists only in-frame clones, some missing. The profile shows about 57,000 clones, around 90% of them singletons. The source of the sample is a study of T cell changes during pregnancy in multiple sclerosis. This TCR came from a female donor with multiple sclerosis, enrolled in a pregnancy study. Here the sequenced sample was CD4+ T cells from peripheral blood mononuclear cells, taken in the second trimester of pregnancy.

The CDR3 loop is CASSLNGGGLYEQFF. The CDR3 DNA sequence: TGTGCCAGCAGCTTAAACGGCGGGGGGTTATATGAGCAGTTCTTC. The rearrangement joins TRBV7-3 to TRBJ2-1; 8 nucleotides align to TRBD2. V was pared by 1 base and J by 8 bases, with 7 bases of the junction left unmatched. The CDR3 length is 15 residues. Germline assignment: CDR1 SGHTA and CDR2 FQGTGA.